A selection of T cell receptor beta chains follows, all from one sample in a study of shared clonotypes between healthy human individuals. TCRdb's copy holds only in-frame clones and misses some; the assay was immunoSEQ multiplex PCR. The sample consists of 2 million to 2.5 million clones, 90% to 96% of them appearing once. The material sequenced was naive CD4+ T cells sorted from blood. These receptors were collected from a man between 18 and 35 years old in good health. CDR3s include the opening cysteine and the closing phenylalanine or tryptophan. A clone size is listed for some rows: how often the clone was seen (once, few, many), or a class if it is expanded.

clone_size: .; v_call: TRBV19; j_call: TRBJ2-1; cdr3_aa: CASSMRFSGRSSSYNEQFF
clone_size: .; v_call: TRBV18; j_call: TRBJ1-1; cdr3_aa: CASSPPTAMNTEAFF
clone_size: .; v_call: TRBV27; j_call: TRBJ1-6; cdr3_aa: CASSSLTENYSPLHF
clone_size: .; v_call: TRBV9; j_call: TRBJ1-3; cdr3_aa: CASSPSAKGGGNTIYF
clone_size: .; v_call: TRBV5-1; j_call: TRBJ1-6; cdr3_aa: CASSLAGRGRDGSPLHF
clone_size: .; v_call: TRBV21-1; j_call: TRBJ1-6; cdr3_aa: CASSNSGRISSYNSPLHF
clone_size: .; v_call: TRBV18; j_call: TRBJ1-6; cdr3_aa: CASSQSDQGLAPLHF
clone_size: .; v_call: TRBV11-2; j_call: TRBJ2-2; cdr3_aa: CASSRGLAGGTGELFF
clone_size: once; v_call: TRBV2; j_call: TRBJ1-4; cdr3_aa: CASSARATGWDEKLFF
clone_size: .; v_call: TRBV28; j_call: TRBJ1-5; cdr3_aa: CASGVGRAGNQPQHF
clone_size: .; v_call: TRBV30; j_call: TRBJ2-7; cdr3_aa: CAWSNSYEQYF
clone_size: .; v_call: TRBV9; j_call: TRBJ2-6; cdr3_aa: CASNRGDSGANVLTF
clone_size: .; v_call: TRBV5-6; j_call: TRBJ2-7; cdr3_aa: CASSLPGTAYEQYF
clone_size: .; v_call: TRBV7-2; j_call: TRBJ2-7; cdr3_aa: CASSLDSSGSIWEQYF
clone_size: .; v_call: TRBV6-5; j_call: TRBJ1-2; cdr3_aa: CASSRGQGKHYGYTF